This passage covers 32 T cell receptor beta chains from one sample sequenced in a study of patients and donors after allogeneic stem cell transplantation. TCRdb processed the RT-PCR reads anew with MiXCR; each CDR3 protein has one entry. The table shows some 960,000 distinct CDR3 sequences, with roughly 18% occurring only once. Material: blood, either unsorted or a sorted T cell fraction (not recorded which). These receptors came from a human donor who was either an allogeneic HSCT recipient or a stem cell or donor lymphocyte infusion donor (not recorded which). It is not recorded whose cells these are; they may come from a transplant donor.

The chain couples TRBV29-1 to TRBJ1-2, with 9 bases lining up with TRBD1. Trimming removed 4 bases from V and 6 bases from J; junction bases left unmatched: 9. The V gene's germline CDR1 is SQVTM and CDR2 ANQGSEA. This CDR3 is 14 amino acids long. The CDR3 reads CSVGRDRANHGYTF. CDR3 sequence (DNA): TGCAGCGTTGGAAGGGACAGGGCCAACCATGGCTACACCTTC.

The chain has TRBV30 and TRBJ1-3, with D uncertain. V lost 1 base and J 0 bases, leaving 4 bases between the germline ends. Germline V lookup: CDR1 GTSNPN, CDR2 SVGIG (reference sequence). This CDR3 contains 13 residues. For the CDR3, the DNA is TGTGCCTGGAGTGATAACTCTGGAAACACCATATATTTT. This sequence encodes CAWSDNSGNTIYF.

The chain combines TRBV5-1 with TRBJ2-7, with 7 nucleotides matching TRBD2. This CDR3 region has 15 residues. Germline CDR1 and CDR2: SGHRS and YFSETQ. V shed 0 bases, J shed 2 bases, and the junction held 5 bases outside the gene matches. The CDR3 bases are TGCGCCAGCAGCTTGGATGGGGGAGGGCCCTACGAGCAGTACTTC. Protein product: CASSLDGGGPYEQYF.

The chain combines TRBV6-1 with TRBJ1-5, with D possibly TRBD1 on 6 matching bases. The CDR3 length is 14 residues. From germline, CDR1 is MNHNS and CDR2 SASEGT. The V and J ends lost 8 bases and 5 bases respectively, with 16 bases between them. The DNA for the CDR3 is TGTGCCAGCGGCGGGGGGCGCTTCGATCAGCCCCAGCATTTT. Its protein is CASGGGRFDQPQHF.

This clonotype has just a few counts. In DNA, the CDR3 is TGTGCCAGCAGTTTATCCGGGACAAGCTTATCAGATACGCAGTATTTT. Translated, it gives CASSLSGTSLSDTQYF. The chain is built from TRBV12-3 or TRBV12-4 and TRBJ2-3; possible D gene TRBD1, 6 bases. Trimming cost V 2 bases and J 4 bases, with 16 bases left between them. CDR3 length: 16 amino acids.

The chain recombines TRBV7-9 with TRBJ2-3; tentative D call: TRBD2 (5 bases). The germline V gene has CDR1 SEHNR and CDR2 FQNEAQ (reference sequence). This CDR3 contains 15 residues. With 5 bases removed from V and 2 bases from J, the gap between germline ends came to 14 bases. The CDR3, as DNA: TGTGCCAGCAGCCCCTCCAGCGGTTTCACAGATACGCAGTATTTT. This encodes CASSPSSGFTDTQYF.

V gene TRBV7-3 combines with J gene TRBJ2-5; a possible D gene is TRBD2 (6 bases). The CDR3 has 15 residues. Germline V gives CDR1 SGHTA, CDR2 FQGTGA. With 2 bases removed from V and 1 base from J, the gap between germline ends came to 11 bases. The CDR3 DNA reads TGTGCCAGCAGCTTATCTGCCGGGGGCCAAGAGACCCAGTACTTC. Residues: CASSLSAGGQETQYF.

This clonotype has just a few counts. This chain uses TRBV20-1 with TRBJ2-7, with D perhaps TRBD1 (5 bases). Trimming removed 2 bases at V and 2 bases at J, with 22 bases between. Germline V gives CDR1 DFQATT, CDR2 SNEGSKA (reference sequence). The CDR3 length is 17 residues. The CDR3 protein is CSARRFRARALAYEQYF. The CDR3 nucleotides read TGCAGTGCTAGACGGTTCAGGGCTCGGGCCTTGGCCTACGAGCAGTACTTC.

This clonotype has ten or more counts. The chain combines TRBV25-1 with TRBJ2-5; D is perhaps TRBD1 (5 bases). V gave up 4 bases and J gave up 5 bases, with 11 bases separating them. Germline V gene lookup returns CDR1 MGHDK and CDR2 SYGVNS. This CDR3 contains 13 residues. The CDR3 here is CASSVSRGETQYF. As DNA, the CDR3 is TGTGCCAGCAGTGTATCAAGGGGTGAGACCCAGTACTTC.

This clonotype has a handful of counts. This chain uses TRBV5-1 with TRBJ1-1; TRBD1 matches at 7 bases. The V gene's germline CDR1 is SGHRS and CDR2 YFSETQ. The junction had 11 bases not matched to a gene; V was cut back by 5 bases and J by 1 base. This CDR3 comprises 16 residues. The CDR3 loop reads CASSLLLGQTNTEAFF. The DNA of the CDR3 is TGCGCCAGCAGTCTCCTCCTGGGACAGACGAACACTGAAGCTTTCTTT.

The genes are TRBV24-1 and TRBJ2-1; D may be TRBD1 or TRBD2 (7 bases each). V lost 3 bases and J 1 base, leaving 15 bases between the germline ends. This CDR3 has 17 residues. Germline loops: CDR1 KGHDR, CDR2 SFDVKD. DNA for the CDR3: TGTGCCACCAGTGATCCAGGGGGGGCCAGTTCCTACAATGAGCAGTTCTTC. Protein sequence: CATSDPGGASSYNEQFF.

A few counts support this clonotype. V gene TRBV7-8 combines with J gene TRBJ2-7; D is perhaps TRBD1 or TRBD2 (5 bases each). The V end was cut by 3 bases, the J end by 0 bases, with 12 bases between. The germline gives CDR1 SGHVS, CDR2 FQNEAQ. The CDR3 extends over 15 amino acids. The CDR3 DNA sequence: TGTGCCAGCAGCTTCGCCGGGACGTCCTCCTACGAGCAGTACTTC. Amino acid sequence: CASSFAGTSSYEQYF. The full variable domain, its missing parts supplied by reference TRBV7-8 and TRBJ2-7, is GAGVSQSPRYKVAKRGQDVALRCDPISGHVSLFWYQQALGQGPEFLTYFQNEAQLDKSGLPSDRFFAERPEGSVSTLKIQRTQQEDSAVYLCASSFAGTSSYEQYFGPGTRLTVT.

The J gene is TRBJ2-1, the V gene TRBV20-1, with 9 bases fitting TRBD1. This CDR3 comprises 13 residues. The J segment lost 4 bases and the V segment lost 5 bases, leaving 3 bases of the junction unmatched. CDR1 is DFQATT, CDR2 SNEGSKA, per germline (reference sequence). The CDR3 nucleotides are TGCAGTGCTGCGGGACAGGGTTACAATGAGCAGTTCTTC. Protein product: CSAAGQGYNEQFF.

As DNA, the CDR3 is TGTGCCACCAGTGATCCCCAGTTCGCTACAGATACGCAGTATTTT. Amino acids: CATSDPQFATDTQYF. The gene calls are TRBV24-1 and TRBJ2-3; D remains ambiguous. The V gene lost 3 bases and the J gene lost 3 bases, with 12 bases spanning the gap. The CDR3 is 15 residues long. Germline assignment: CDR1 KGHDR and CDR2 SFDVKD.

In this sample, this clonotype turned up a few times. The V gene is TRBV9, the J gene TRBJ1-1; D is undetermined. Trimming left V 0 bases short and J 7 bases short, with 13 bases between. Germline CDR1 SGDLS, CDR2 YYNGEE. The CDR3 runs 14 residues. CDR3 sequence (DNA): TGTGCCAGCAGCGTAGATTTGGGAGTAGGTGAAGCTTTCTTT. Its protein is CASSVDLGVGEAFF.

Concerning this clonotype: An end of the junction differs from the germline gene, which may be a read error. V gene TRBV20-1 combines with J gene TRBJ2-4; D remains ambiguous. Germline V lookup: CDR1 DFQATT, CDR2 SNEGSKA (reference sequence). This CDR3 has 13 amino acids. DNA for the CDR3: TGCAGTGCCCCGGCGGCAGCCGAAAACATTCAGTACTTC. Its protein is CSAPAAAENIQYF.

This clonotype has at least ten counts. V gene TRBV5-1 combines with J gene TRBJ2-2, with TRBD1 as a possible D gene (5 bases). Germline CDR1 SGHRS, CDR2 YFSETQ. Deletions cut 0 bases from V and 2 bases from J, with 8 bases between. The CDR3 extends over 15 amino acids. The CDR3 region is CASSLDRPNTGELFF. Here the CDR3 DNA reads TGCGCCAGCAGCTTGGACAGGCCAAACACCGGGGAGCTGTTTTTT.

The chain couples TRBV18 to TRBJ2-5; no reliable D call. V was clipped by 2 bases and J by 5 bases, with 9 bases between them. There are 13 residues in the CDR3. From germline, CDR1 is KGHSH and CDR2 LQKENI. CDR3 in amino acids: CASSPAERETQYF. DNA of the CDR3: TGTGCCAGCTCACCAGCCGAAAGGGAGACCCAGTACTTC.

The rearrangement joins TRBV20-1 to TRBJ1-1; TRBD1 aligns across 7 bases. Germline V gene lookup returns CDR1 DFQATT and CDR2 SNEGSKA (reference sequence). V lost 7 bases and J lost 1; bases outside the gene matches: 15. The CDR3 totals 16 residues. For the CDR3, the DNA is TGCAGTGGCTCGACAGGGTTATTCAGTGGGAACACTGAAGCTTTCTTT. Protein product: CSGSTGLFSGNTEAFF.

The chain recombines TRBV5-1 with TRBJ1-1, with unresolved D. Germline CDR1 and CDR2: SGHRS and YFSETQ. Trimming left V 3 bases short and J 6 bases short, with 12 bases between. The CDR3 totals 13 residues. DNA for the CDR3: TGCGCCAGCAGCTCCGGGATAGCTTCTGAAGCTTTCTTT. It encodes CASSSGIASEAFF.

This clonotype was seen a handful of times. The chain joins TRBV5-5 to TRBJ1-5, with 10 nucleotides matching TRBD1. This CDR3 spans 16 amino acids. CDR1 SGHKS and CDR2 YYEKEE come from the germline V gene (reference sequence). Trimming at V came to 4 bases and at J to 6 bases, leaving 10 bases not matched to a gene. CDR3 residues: CASSTRWTGGAQPQHF. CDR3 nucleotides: TGTGCCAGCAGCACCAGATGGACAGGGGGAGCTCAGCCCCAGCATTTT.

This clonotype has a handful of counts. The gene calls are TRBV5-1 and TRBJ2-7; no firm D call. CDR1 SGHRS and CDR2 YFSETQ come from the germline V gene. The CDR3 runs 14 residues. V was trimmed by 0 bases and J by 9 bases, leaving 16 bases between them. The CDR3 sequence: CASSLDSRTLVQYF. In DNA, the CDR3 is TGCGCCAGCAGCTTGGACTCCCGGACCTTGGTGCAGTACTTC.

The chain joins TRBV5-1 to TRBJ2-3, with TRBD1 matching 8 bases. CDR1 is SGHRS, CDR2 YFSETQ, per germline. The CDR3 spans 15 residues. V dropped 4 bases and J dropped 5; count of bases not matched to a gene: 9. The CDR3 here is CASSHRGQEGDTQYF. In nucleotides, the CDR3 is TGCGCCAGCAGCCACCGGGGACAGGAGGGAGATACGCAGTATTTT.

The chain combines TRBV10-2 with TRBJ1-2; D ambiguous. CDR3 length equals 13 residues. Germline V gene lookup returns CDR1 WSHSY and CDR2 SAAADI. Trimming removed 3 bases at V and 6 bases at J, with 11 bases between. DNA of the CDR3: TGCGCCAGCAGTGATGGCGACTATCATGGCTACACCTTC. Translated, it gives CASSDGDYHGYTF.

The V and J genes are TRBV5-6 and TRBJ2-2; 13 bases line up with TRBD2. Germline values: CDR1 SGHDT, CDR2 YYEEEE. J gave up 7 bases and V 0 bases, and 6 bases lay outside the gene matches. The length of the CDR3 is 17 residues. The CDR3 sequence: CASSLAGLAGNVGELFF. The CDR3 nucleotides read TGTGCCAGCAGCTTGGCGGGACTAGCGGGGAATGTCGGGGAGCTGTTTTTT.

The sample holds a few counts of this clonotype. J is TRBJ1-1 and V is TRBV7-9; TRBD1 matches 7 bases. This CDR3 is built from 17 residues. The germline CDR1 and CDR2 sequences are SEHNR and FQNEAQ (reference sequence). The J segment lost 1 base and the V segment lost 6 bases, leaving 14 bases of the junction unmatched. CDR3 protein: CASSYPGQRKENTEAFF. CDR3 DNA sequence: TGTGCCAGCAGTTATCCGGGACAGCGAAAGGAGAACACTGAAGCTTTCTTT.

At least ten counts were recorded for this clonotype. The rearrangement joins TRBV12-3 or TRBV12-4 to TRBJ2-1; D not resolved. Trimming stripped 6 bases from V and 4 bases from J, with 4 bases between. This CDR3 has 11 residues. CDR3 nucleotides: TGTGCCAGCAGCCAATACAATGAGCAGTTCTTC. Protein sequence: CASSQYNEQFF.

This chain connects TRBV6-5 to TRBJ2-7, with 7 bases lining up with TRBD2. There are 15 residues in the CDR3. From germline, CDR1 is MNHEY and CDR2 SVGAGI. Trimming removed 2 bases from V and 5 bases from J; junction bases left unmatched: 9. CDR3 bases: TGTGCCAGCAGTTACCTCCTAGCGGCTAGAGACGAGCAGTACTTC. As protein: CASSYLLAARDEQYF.

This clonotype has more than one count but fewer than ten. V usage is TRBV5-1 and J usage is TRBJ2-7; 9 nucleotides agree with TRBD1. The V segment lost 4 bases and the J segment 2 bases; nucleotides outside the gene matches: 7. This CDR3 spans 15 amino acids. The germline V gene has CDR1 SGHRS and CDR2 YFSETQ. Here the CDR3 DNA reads TGCGCCAGCAGCCCGGGGACAGGGCCTACCTACGAGCAGTACTTC. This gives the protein CASSPGTGPTYEQYF.

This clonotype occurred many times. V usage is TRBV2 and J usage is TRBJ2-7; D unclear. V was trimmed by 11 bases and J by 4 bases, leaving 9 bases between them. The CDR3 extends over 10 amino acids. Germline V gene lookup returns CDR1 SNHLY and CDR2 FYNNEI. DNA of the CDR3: TGTGCCTCCTTCGGATACGAGCAGTACTTC. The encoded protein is CASFGYEQYF.

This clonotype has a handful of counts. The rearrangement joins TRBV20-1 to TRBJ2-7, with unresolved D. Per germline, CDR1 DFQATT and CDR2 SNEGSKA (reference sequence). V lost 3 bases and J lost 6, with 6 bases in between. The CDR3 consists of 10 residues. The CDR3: CSASHGEQYF. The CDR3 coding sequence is TGCAGTGCTAGCCACGGCGAGCAGTACTTC.

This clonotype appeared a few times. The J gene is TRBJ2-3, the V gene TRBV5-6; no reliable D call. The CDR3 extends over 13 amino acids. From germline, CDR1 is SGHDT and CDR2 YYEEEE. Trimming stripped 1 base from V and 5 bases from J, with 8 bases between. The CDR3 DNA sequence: TGTGCCAGCAGCTTGCGGACCCGAGATACGCAGTATTTT. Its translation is CASSLRTRDTQYF.